These T cell receptor beta chains were read from a single sample in a study of T cells in Graves' hyperthyroidism and ophthalmopathy. TCRdb re-called the multiplex PCR reads through MiXCR, storing one row per CDR3 protein. The table includes hundreds of thousands of distinct CDR3 sequences, 13% detected once. The sample comprised blood. The receptors shown here come from a woman between 18 and 30 years old with Graves' hyperthyroidism. CDR3s include the opening cysteine and the closing phenylalanine or tryptophan. The D gene is left open where the match is weak. For some rows the clone size is stated as once, few or many, or as a class when expanded; others skip it.

>-|TRBJ1-2|TRBD1|TRBV4-2
TGTGCCAGCAGCCATCATTTTCCGGACAGGGACTATGGCTACACCTTC
CASSHHFPDRDYGYTF
>many|TRBJ1-1|TRBD1|TRBV20-1
TGCAGTGCGGGACAGGGGGGCCGTGAAGCTTTCTTT
CSAGQGGREAFF
>many|TRBJ2-1|-|TRBV24-1
TGTGCCACCAGTGGGTATCTTAACAATGAGCAGTTCTTC
CATSGYLNNEQFF
>many|TRBJ1-3|TRBD1|TRBV20-1
TGCAGTGCTAGGGTTCCGGACAGGGCCACACGAAACACCATATATTTT
CSARVPDRATRNTIYF
>-|TRBJ2-7|-|TRBV29-1
TGCAGCGTTGACAGGGCACCCTTCTCCTACGAGCAGTACTTC
CSVDRAPFSYEQYF
>many|TRBJ2-1|TRBD2|TRBV9
TGTGCCAGCAGCAGCAGCGGGAGCAATGAGCAGTTCTTC
CASSSSGSNEQFF
>many|TRBJ2-7|-|TRBV11-3
TGTGCCAGCAGCGACTACGAGCAGTACTTC
CASSDYEQYF
>many|TRBJ2-7|TRBD1|TRBV7-2
TGTGCCAGCAGCCGGGACAGGGTCTACGAGCAGTACTTC
CASSRDRVYEQYF
>many|TRBJ1-2|-|TRBV3-1
TGTGCCAGCAGCCAATCCCCAGGCAGGGCCTTTGGCTACACCTTC
CASSQSPGRAFGYTF
>many|TRBJ2-1|TRBD2|TRBV6-1
TGTGCCAGCAGTTCCTCTAGCGGGAAGCCGATGGAGCAGTTCTTC
CASSSSSGKPMEQFF
>-|TRBJ2-1|TRBD2|TRBV10-3
TGTGCCATCAGTGGGGGGGGGACTAGACTCAATGAGCAGTTCTTC
CAISGGGTRLNEQFF
>-|TRBJ2-3|-|TRBV18
TGTGCCAGCTCAATCCCGGGAACAGATACGCAGTATTTT
CASSIPGTDTQYF
>few|TRBJ2-1|-|TRBV7-3
TGTGCCAGCAGCTCCACCCCCGGTGAGCAGTTCTTC
CASSSTPGEQFF
>-|TRBJ2-1|-|TRBV9
TGTGCCAGCAGCCTGTTAGTGGACAATGAGCAGTTCTTC
CASSLLVDNEQFF
>-|TRBJ2-6|-|TRBV4-1
TGCGCCAGCAGCCATGGGGCCCAGACCTTCCTCTCTGGGGCCAACGTCCTGACTTTC
CASSHGAQTFLSGANVLTF
>many|TRBJ2-1|-|TRBV10-3
TGTGCCATCAGTGAGCGCCCTGGGAGCGGCTCCTACAATGAGCAGTTCTTC
CAISERPGSGSYNEQFF
>many|TRBJ1-4|TRBD1|TRBV3-1
TGTGCCAGCAGCCAAAATACAGGGGGCTTTGGTGAAAAACTGTTTTTT
CASSQNTGGFGEKLFF
>-|TRBJ2-1|TRBD2|TRBV30
TGTGCCTGGAGGGGATTTAGCGGGAGAGGTTCATCCTACAATGAGCAGTTCTTC
CAWRGFSGRGSSYNEQFF
>many|TRBJ2-3|TRBD1|TRBV7-9
TGTGCCAGCACCCGGACAGGCTTCACAGGGGCTTACGAAGATACGCAGTATTTT
CASTRTGFTGAYEDTQYF
>many|TRBJ2-1|TRBD2|TRBV20-1
TGCAGTGCTAGAGATCCAAGCGGGGCGGCCAACGATGAGCAGTTCTTC
CSARDPSGAANDEQFF
>many|TRBJ1-1|-|TRBV9
TGTGCCAGCAGTTTGTCCTGGGGGACTGAAGCTTTCTTT
CASSLSWGTEAFF
>many|TRBJ2-6|TRBD1|TRBV15
TGTGCCACCAGCCCCAGGACAGGGAGGACTGGGGCCAACGTCCTGACTTTC
CATSPRTGRTGANVLTF
>many|TRBJ2-7|-|TRBV28
TGTGCCAGCAGTTTAGGACAGACAGCCTACGAGCAGTACTTC
CASSLGQTAYEQYF
>many|TRBJ2-7|TRBD1|TRBV13
TGTGCCAGCAGCTCGGGACAGGGGGCCCCCTACGAGCAGTACTTC
CASSSGQGAPYEQYF
>many|TRBJ1-1|TRBD1|TRBV5-1
TGCGCCAGCAGCTCGGGACAGGCGAACACTGAAGCTTTCTTT
CASSSGQANTEAFF
>many|TRBJ1-1|-|TRBV2
TGTGCCAGCAGTGAAGGGGGGAGGGCTGAAGCTTTCTTT
CASSEGGRAEAFF
>many|TRBJ2-2|-|TRBV2
TGTGCCAGCACTCCCTCCGGGGAGCTGTTTTTT
CASTPSGELFF
>many|TRBJ1-1|-|TRBV2
TGTGCCAGCACCCCCGACGGGCAGATGAACACTGAAGCTTTCTTT
CASTPDGQMNTEAFF
>many|TRBJ2-3|-|TRBV11-3
TGTGCCAGCAGCTTAGACGGCAGGAGCACAGATACGCAGTATTTT
CASSLDGRSTDTQYF
>-|TRBJ2-2|TRBD1|TRBV7-6
TGTGCCAGCAGTTTCGGACAGGGGGCGAACACCGGGGAGCTGTTTTTT
CASSFGQGANTGELFF
>many|TRBJ2-3|-|TRBV27
TGTGCCAGCAGTGATCCCACGGGTGGTAGCCCCACAGATACGCAGTATTTT
CASSDPTGGSPTDTQYF
>few|TRBJ1-2|-|TRBV2
TGTGCCAGCAGGCTCCGGGACGGCCCTTTCTATGGCTACACCTTC
CASRLRDGPFYGYTF
>many|TRBJ1-1|TRBD1|TRBV11-1
TGTGCCAGCAGACCAAGGGACAGAGGGGTAAACACTGAAGCTTTCTTT
CASRPRDRGVNTEAFF
>many|TRBJ1-4|-|TRBV20-1
TGCAGTGCTAGAGATCGGGAGGACTCTGAAAAACTGTTTTTT
CSARDREDSEKLFF
>many|TRBJ1-6|-|TRBV18
TGTGCCAGCTCACCGGACAGTAATTCACCCCTCCACTTT
CASSPDSNSPLHF
>many|TRBJ2-5|-|TRBV7-9
TGTGCCAGCAGCTTATTAAGGCAGAAGGAGACCCAGTACTTC
CASSLLRQKETQYF
>-|TRBJ1-2|TRBD1|TRBV10-3
TGTGCCATCTGGTTCGGGACAGGGGGTGATGGCTACACCTTC
CAIWFGTGGDGYTF
>few|TRBJ1-1|-|TRBV5-1
TGCGCCAGCAGCTTGTCCCCGTACCAGGGGATGAACACTGAAGCTTTCTTT
CASSLSPYQGMNTEAFF
>many|TRBJ2-5|TRBD1|TRBV6-1
TGTGCCAGCAGCGTTTCGGGACAGGGGTTAGAGACCCAGTACTTC
CASSVSGQGLETQYF
>few|TRBJ2-7|-|TRBV28
TGTGCCAGCACCCAACCCGGGACAGGGACTAGCGAGCAGTACTTC
CASTQPGTGTSEQYF
>few|TRBJ1-1|TRBD1|TRBV20-1
TGCAGTGCCCCGGGACAGACAATCATGAACACTGAAGCTTTCTTT
CSAPGQTIMNTEAFF
>-|TRBJ2-6|-|TRBV6-1
TGTGCCAGCAGAGGAGGGCCCCTGGGGGCCAACGTCCTGACTTTC
CASRGGPLGANVLTF
>many|TRBJ2-7|TRBD2|TRBV11-2
TGTGCCAGCGGGCGAGCGGGAGACGAGCAGTACTTC
CASGRAGDEQYF
>many|TRBJ2-7|TRBD1|TRBV10-3
TGTGCCATCAGTAAGGACAGGCTCGAGCAGTACTTC
CAISKDRLEQYF
>few|TRBJ2-6|TRBD1|TRBV5-5
TGTGCCAGCAGCCCAAAACCAGGACAGGGTGGAAATCCTGGGGCCAACGTCCTGACTTTC
CASSPKPGQGGNPGANVLTF
>many|TRBJ1-2|-|TRBV11-2
TGTGCCAGCAGCCTCCGACAGGACATTTACGGCTACACCTTC
CASSLRQDIYGYTF